This T cell receptor (beta chain) was recorded in a study of cytomegalovirus exposure and HLA in healthy donors. Donors were ostensibly healthy at sampling, although undocumented immune exposures were probable. Whole-study results and caveats: The CMV antigen specificity of a few CMV-associated chains was confirmed through in vitro analysis. With further analysis later on, most CMV-associated TCR beta chains appeared HLA-restricted.

As for this clone: Antigen unknown.

V was shortened by 4 bases and J by 5 bases, with 21 bases between the two germline ends. CDR1 and CDR2 (germline): SGDLS, YYNGEE. This CDR3 contains 16 residues. Vbeta (60) and Jbeta (13) primers were used in the PCR. TCRdb's copy holds only in-frame clones and misses some; the assay was immunoSEQ multiplex PCR. The repertoire holds 80,000 to 100,000 clones, with around 68% as singletons. This receptor was identified in a woman aged 40 to 55 in good health and CMV-seropositive. The sample taken for sequencing was PBMCs. V is TRBV9 and J is TRBJ1-2; D possibly corresponds to TRBD1 (6 bases). The CDR3, as DNA: TGTGCCAGCAGCCCCAGCCGGGACATAGTATTTTATGGCTACACCTTC. Translated, it gives CASSPSRDIVFYGYTF.